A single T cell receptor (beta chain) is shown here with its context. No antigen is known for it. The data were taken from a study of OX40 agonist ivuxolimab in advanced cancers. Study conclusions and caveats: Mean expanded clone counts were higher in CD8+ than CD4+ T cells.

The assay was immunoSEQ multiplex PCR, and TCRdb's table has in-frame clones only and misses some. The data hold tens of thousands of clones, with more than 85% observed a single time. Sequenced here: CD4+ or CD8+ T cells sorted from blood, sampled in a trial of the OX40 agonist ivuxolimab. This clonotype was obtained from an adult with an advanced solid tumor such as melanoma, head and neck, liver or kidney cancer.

CDR3 sequence: CASSIRGNSNEKLFF. DNA of the CDR3: TGTGCCAGTAGTATACGGGGCAATTCTAATGAAAAACTGTTTTTT. The V gene is TRBV19, the J gene TRBJ1-4, with a weak D call TRBD1 (5 bases). The germline V gene has CDR1 LNHDA and CDR2 SQIVND (reference sequence). The CDR3 is made up of 15 amino acids. V shed 2 bases and J shed 3 bases, with 10 bases lying between them.